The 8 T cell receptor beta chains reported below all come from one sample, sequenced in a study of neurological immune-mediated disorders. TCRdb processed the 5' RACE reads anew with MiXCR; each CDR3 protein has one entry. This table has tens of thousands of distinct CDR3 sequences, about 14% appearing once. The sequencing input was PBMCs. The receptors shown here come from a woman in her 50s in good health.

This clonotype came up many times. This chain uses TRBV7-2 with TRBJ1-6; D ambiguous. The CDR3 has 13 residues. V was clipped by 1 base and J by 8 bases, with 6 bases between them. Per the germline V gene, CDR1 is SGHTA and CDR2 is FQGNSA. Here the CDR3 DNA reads TGTGCCAGCAGCTTAGAGGTTTATTCACCCCTCCACTTT. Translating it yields CASSLEVYSPLHF.

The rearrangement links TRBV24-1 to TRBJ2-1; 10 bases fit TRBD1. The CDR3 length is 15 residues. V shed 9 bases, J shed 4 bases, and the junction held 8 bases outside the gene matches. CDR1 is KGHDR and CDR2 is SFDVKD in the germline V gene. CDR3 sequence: CATSGQGVNYNEQFF. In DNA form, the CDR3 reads TGTGCCACCTCCGGACAGGGGGTTAATTACAATGAGCAGTTCTTC.

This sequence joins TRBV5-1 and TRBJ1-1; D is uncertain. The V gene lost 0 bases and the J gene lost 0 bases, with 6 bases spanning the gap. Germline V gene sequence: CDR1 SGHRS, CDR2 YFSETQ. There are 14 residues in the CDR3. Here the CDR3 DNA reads TGCGCCAGCAGCTTGGACAGCCTGAACACTGAAGCTTTCTTT. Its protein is CASSLDSLNTEAFF. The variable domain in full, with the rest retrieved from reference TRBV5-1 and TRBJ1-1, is KAGVTQTPRYLIKTRGQQVTLSCSPISGHRSVSWYQQTPGQGLQFLFEYFSETQRNKGNFPGRFSGRQFSNSRSEMNVSTLELGDSALYLCASSLDSLNTEAFFGQGTRLTVV.

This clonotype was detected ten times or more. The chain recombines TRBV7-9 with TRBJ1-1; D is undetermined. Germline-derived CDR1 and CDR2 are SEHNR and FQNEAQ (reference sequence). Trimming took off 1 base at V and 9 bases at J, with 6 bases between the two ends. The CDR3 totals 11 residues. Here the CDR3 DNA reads TGTGCCAGCAGCTTAGGAGGGCAAGCTTTCTTT. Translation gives CASSLGGQAFF.

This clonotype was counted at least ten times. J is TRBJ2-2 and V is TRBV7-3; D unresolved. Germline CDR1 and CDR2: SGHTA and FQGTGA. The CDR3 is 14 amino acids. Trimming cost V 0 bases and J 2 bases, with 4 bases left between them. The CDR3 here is CASSLTANTGELFF. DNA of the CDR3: TGTGCCAGCAGCTTAACGGCCAACACCGGGGAGCTGTTTTTT. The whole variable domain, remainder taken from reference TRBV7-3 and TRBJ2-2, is GAGVSQTPSNKVTEKGKYVELRCDPISGHTALYWYRQSLGQGPEFLIYFQGTGAADDSGLPNDRFFAVRPEGSVSTLKIQRTERGDSAVYLCASSLTANTGELFFGEGSRLTVL.

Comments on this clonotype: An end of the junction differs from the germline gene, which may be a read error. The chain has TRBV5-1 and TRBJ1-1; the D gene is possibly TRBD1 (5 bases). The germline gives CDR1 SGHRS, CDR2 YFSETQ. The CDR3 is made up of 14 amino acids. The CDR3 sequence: CASRVGLGYTEAFF. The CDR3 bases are TGCGCCAGCAGGGTGGGGCTGGGGTACACAGAAGCTTTCTTT.

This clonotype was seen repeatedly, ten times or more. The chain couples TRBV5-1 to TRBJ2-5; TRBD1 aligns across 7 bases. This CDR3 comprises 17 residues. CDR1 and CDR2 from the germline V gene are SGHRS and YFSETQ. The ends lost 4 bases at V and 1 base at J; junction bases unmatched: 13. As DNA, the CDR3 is TGCGCCAGCAGCAAGACAGGGACGGCCGTTATCCAAGAGACCCAGTACTTC. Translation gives CASSKTGTAVIQETQYF.

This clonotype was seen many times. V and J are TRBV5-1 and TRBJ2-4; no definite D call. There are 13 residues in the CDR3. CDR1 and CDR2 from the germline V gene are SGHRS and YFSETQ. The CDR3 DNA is TGCGGCCAACACTCCACAGTTTTTGACATTCAGTACTTC. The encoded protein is CGQHSTVFDIQYF.